This TCR beta chain was identified during a study of blood T cell repertoires in COVID-19. Background on the study: Collection of acute and convalescent COVID-19 samples took place in the United States, Italy and Spain. Nucleic acid was either cDNA or gDNA, and it came from T cells, B-cell-depleted T cells, or PBMCs.

As originally analysed: Amplified reference gene primers provided the basis for estimating nucleated cell counts. Sequencing used immunoSEQ multiplex PCR; TCRdb keeps in-frame clones, though not all of them. Clone size and V and J calls were adopted from that table, with D and trimming inferred from the DNA. The sample holds about 200,000 clones, roughly 84% seen once. The receptor's source is a human donor in a cohort sampled during active COVID-19. Sequences were obtained from peripheral blood.

CDR3: CASSSGQRTYNEQFF. The CDR3, as DNA: TGTGCCAGCAGCTCCGGGCAGCGGACCTACAATGAGCAGTTCTTC. This chain uses TRBV7-9 with TRBJ2-1; maybe TRBD2 (5 bases). Trimming took 4 bases from V and 2 from J, leaving 12 bases between them. Germline V gives CDR1 SEHNR, CDR2 FQNEAQ (reference sequence). The CDR3 runs to 15 residues.